This is a list of T cell receptor beta chains from one sample in a study of T cell changes during pregnancy in multiple sclerosis. TCRdb's table, derived via immunoSEQ multiplex PCR, lists solely in-frame clones and lacks some. This table has fewer than 85,000 clones, approximately 92% appearing once. The sequenced sample was peripheral blood, obtained before pregnancy. The receptors were sampled from a female donor with multiple sclerosis, enrolled in a pregnancy study. Both conserved end residues are part of each CDR3. Each record gives: clone size, D gene, V gene, J gene, CDR3 protein, CDR3 DNA. A D gene is named only where the DNA matches it firmly. Only part of the rows carry a size: once, few, many, or a class if the clone is expanded.

-	TRBD2	TRBV7-2	TRBJ2-7	CASSLQGLADPYEQYF	TGTGCCAGCAGCTTACAGGGACTAGCGGACCCCTACGAGCAGTACTTC
-	TRBD2	TRBV27	TRBJ2-6	CASSLLAGGAGANVLTF	TGTGCCAGCAGTTTACTAGCGGGAGGGGCTGGGGCCAACGTCCTGACTTTC
-	TRBD1	TRBV28	TRBJ2-5	CASSLLQTGGRETQYF	TGTGCCAGCAGTTTACTTCAGACAGGGGGCCGAGAGACCCAGTACTTC
-	TRBD1	TRBV29-1	TRBJ1-2	CSVLVDRDLPPYGYTF	TGCAGCGTCTTGGTGGACAGGGACTTACCTCCCTATGGCTACACCTTC
-	-	TRBV27	TRBJ2-6	CASSFRQDVTSGANVLTF	TGTGCCAGCAGTTTCAGACAGGACGTCACCTCTGGGGCCAACGTCCTGACTTTC
-	TRBD2	TRBV9	TRBJ2-1	CASSVSRLASPGNEQFF	TGTGCCAGCAGCGTATCGCGACTAGCGTCCCCAGGTAATGAGCAGTTCTTC
-	-	TRBV6-5	TRBJ2-7	CASSYDRTAYEQYF	TGTGCCAGCAGTTACGACAGGACTGCCTACGAGCAGTACTTC
few	-	TRBV14	TRBJ1-2	CASSARPNYGYTF	TGTGCCAGCAGCGCGAGGCCCAACTATGGCTACACCTTC
once	-	TRBV5-6	TRBJ2-4	CASSRWRQDIQYF	TGTGCCAGCAGCAGATGGCGACAAGACATTCAGTACTTC
-	TRBD2	TRBV12-5	TRBJ2-3	CASGSAGTSGFDTQYF	TGTGCTAGTGGTTCCGCCGGGACTAGCGGGTTTGATACGCAGTATTTT
-	TRBD2	TRBV9	TRBJ2-1	CASTVTSGRDNEQFF	TGTGCCAGCACCGTAACTAGCGGGAGGGACAATGAGCAGTTCTTC
-	-	TRBV7-9	TRBJ1-3	CASSLAGTDGNTIYF	TGTGCCAGCAGCTTAGCGGGCACAGATGGAAACACCATATATTTT
-	TRBD2	TRBV2	TRBJ2-2	CASSPRKGTSWAGELFF	TGTGCCAGCAGTCCTCGCAAAGGGACTAGCTGGGCCGGGGAGCTGTTTTTT
-	-	TRBV6-5	TRBJ2-3	CASSYMKGGPTDTQYF	TGTGCCAGCAGTTACATGAAAGGAGGGCCCACAGATACGCAGTATTTT
-	-	TRBV6-5	TRBJ2-1	CASSLTSLGNEQFF	TGTGCCAGCAGTTTGACTAGTCTCGGCAATGAGCAGTTCTTC
-	-	TRBV27	TRBJ2-3	CASTPLTGHTQYF	TGTGCCAGCACCCCCCTGACTGGTCATACGCAGTATTTT
-	TRBD1	TRBV19	TRBJ1-4	CASSQGGSREKLFF	TGTGCCAGTAGCCAGGGGGGTTCGCGAGAAAAACTGTTTTTT
-	-	TRBV7-2	TRBJ1-5	CASSLAGDQPQHF	TGTGCCAGCAGCTTAGCAGGGGATCAGCCCCAGCATTTT
-	TRBD2	TRBV14	TRBJ2-1	CASSPQTSLAVAYNEQFF	TGTGCCAGCAGCCCTCAAACCTCACTAGCGGTTGCTTACAATGAGCAGTTCTTC
-	TRBD1	TRBV7-9	TRBJ2-2	CASSPRTGGTGELFF	TGTGCCAGCAGCCCCCGGACAGGGGGCACCGGGGAGCTGTTTTTT
-	-	TRBV27	TRBJ1-1	CASSLSAVMNTEAFF	TGTGCCAGCAGTTTATCGGCAGTAATGAACACTGAAGCTTTCTTT
-	-	TRBV4-3	TRBJ2-3	CASSQDSLSTDTQYF	TGCGCCAGCAGCCAGGACAGTCTCAGCACAGATACGCAGTATTTT
-	-	TRBV10-3	TRBJ2-7	CAISDPLTGAGEGEQYF	TGTGCCATCAGTGACCCTTTGACAGGGGCTGGGGAGGGCGAGCAGTACTTC
once	-	TRBV21-1	TRBJ2-4	CASSKVWDRGEVKNIQYF	TGTGCCAGCAGCAAAGTCTGGGACAGGGGGGAGGTCAAAAACATTCAGTACTTC
-	-	TRBV14	TRBJ1-1	CASSQVRGNTEAFF	TGTGCCAGCAGCCAAGTAAGGGGGAACACTGAAGCTTTCTTT
-	TRBD2	TRBV29-1	TRBJ2-2	CSALAVNTGELFF	TGCAGCGCCCTAGCGGTAAACACCGGGGAGCTGTTTTTT
once	-	TRBV7-9	TRBJ2-5	CASSLIVRGQETQYF	TGTGCCAGCAGCTTAATCGTCAGAGGACAAGAGACCCAGTACTTC
-	-	TRBV30	TRBJ2-7	CAWSVLEARGYEQYF	TGTGCCTGGAGTGTACTGGAGGCCAGGGGCTACGAGCAGTACTTC
-	-	TRBV14	TRBJ2-7	CASSGKIGGEYEQYF	TGTGCCAGCAGCGGAAAGATAGGGGGGGAATACGAGCAGTACTTC
-	-	TRBV7-9	TRBJ1-5	CASSFEHSNQPQHF	TGTGCCAGCAGCTTTGAACATAGCAATCAGCCCCAGCATTTT
-	-	TRBV29-1	TRBJ2-2	CSVRVVANTGELFF	TGCAGCGTCCGGGTCGTCGCGAACACCGGGGAGCTGTTTTTT
-	-	TRBV7-2	TRBJ2-2	CASKQANTGELFF	TGTGCCAGCAAGCAGGCGAACACCGGGGAGCTGTTTTTT
-	TRBD2	TRBV7-7	TRBJ2-5	CASSLGLAGGETQYF	TGTGCTAGCAGCTTAGGACTAGCGGGAGGAGAGACCCAGTACTTC
-	TRBD1	TRBV15	TRBJ1-2	CATSRGGTGGNYGYTF	TGTGCCACCAGCAGGGGAGGGACAGGGGGGAACTATGGCTACACCTTC
-	-	TRBV11-2	TRBJ2-2	CASSLKRTANTGELFF	TGTGCCAGCAGCTTAAAAAGGACAGCGAACACCGGGGAGCTGTTTTTT
-	-	TRBV25-1	TRBJ1-4	CASSEQTNNEKLFF	TGTGCCAGCAGTGAACAGACTAACAATGAAAAACTGTTTTTT
-	-	TRBV30	TRBJ2-7	CAWFSYEQYF	TGTGCCTGGTTCTCGTACGAGCAGTACTTC